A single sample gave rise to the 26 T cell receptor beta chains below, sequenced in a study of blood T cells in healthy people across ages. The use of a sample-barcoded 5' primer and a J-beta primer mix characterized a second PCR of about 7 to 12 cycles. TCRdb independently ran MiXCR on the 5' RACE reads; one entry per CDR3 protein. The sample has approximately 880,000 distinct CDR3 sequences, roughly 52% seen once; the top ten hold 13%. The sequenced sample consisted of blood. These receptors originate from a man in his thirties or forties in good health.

CDR3 coding DNA: TGCGCCAGCAGCCAAGACCCGGTGTCCCATTCACCCCTCCACTTT. Its translation: CASSQDPVSHSPLHF. The chain carries TRBV4-3 and TRBJ1-6; no reliable D call. V was shortened by 0 bases and J by 8 bases, with 11 bases between the two germline ends. The germline gives CDR1 LGHNA, CDR2 YSLEER. This CDR3 comprises 15 residues.

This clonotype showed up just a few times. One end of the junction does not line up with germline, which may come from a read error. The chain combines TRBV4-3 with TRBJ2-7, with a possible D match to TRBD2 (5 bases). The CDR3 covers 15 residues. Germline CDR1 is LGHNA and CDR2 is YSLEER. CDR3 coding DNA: TGCGCCGGCAGCCGGGGTTCGTCGGGGTCCTACGAGCAGTACTTC. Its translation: CAGSRGSSGSYEQYF.

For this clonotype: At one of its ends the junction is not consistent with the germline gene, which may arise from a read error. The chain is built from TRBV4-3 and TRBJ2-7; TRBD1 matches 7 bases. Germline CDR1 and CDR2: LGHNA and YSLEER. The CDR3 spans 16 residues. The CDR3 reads CAGSQGGTGAAYEQYF. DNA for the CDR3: TGCGCCGGCAGCCAAGGTGGCACAGGGGCAGCCTACGAGCAGTACTTC.

The CDR3 loop reads CSARQPSGGTYEQYF. DNA of the CDR3: TGCAGTGCTAGACAACCTAGCGGGGGAACCTACGAGCAGTACTTC. V gene TRBV20-1 combines with J gene TRBJ2-7; 10 positions agree with TRBD2. J lost 2 bases, V lost 2 bases, and 6 bases had no gene match. CDR1 is DFQATT and CDR2 is SNEGSKA in the germline V gene (reference sequence). The CDR3 is 15 residues long.

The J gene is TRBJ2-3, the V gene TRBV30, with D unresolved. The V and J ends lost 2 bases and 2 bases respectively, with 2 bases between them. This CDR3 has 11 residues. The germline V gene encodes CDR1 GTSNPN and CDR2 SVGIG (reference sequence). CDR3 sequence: CAWSITDTQYF. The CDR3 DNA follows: TGTGCCTGGAGTATCACAGATACGCAGTATTTT. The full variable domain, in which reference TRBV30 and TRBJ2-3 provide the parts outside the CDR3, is SQTIHQWPATLVQPVGSPLSLECTVEGTSNPNLYWYRQAAGRGLQLLFYSVGIGQISSEVPQNLSASRPQDRQFILSSKKLLLSDSGFYLCAWSITDTQYFGPGTRLTVL.

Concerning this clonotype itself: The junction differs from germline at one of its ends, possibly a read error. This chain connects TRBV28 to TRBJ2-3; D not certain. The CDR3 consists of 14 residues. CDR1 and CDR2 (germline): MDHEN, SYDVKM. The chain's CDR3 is CASRPAARSGTQYF. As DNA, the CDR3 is TGCGCCAGCAGACCCGCAGCCCGATCTGGTACGCAGTATTTT.

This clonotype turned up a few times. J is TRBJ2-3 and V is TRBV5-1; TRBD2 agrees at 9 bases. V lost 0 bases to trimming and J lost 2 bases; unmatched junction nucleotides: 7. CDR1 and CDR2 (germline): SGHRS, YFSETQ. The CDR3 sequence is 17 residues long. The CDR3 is CASSLGGLASYTDTQYF. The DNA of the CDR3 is TGCGCCAGCAGCTTGGGAGGACTAGCGAGTTACACAGATACGCAGTATTTT.

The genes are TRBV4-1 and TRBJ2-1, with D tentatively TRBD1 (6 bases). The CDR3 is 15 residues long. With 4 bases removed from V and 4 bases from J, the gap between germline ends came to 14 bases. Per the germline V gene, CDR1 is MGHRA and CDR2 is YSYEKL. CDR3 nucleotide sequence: TGCGCCAGCAGCCTCCCACCCACAGGGTACAATGAGCAGTTCTTC. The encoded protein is CASSLPPTGYNEQFF.

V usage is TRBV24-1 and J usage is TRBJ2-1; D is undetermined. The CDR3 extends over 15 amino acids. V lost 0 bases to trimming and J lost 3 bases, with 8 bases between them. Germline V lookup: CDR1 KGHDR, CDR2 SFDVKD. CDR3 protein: CATSDLLTDYNEQFF. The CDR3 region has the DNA TGTGCCACCAGTGATTTGCTTACAGACTACAATGAGCAGTTCTTC.

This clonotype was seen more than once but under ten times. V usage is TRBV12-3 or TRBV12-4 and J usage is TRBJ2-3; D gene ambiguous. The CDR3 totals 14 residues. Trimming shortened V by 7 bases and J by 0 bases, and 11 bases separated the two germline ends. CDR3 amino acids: CASIQGPSTDTQYF. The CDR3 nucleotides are TGTGCCAGCATCCAAGGACCCAGCACAGATACGCAGTATTTT.

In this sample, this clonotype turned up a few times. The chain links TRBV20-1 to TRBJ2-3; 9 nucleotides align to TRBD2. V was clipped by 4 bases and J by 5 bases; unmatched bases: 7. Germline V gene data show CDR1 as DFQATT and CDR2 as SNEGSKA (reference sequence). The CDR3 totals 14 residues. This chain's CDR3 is CSAIAGGPKDTQYF. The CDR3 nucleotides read TGCAGTGCTATCGCGGGGGGGCCGAAAGATACGCAGTATTTT.

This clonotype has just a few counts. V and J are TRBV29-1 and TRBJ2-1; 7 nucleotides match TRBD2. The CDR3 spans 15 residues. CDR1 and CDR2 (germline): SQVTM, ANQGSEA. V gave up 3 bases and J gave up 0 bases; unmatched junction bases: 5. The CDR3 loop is CSVEGEGSSYNEQFF. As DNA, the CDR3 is TGCAGCGTTGAGGGGGAGGGTAGCTCCTACAATGAGCAGTTCTTC.

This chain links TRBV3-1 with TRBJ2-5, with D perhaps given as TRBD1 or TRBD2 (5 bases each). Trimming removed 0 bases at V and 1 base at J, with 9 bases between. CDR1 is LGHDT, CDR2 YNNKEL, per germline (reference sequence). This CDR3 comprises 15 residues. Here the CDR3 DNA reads TGTGCCAGCAGCCAAGACCCAGGGACCCAAGAGACCCAGTACTTC. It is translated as CASSQDPGTQETQYF.

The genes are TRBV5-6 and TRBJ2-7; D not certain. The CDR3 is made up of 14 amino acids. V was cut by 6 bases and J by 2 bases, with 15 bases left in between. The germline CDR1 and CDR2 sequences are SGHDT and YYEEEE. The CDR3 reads CASNSLARTYEQYF. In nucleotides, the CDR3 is TGTGCCAGCAACTCTTTGGCCAGGACCTACGAGCAGTACTTC. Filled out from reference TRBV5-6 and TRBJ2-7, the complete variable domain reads DAGVTQSPTHLIKTRGQQVTLRCSPKSGHDTVSWYQQALGQGPQFIFQYYEEEERQRGNFPDRFSGHQFPNYSSELNVNALLLGDSALYLCASNSLARTYEQYFGPGTRLTVT.

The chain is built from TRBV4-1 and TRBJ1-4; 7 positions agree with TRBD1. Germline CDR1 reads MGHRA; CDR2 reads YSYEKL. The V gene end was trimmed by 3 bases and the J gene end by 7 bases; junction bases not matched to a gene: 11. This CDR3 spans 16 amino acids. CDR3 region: CASSHDPVTGCEKLFF. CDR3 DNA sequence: TGCGCCAGCAGCCACGATCCGGTGACAGGGTGTGAAAAACTGTTTTTT.

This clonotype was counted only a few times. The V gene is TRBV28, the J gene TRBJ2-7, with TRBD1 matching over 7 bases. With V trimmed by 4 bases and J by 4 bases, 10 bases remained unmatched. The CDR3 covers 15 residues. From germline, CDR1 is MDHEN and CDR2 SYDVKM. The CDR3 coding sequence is TGTGCCAGCAGTTCCCCAGGGGGTGAATGGTACGAGCAGTACTTC. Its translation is CASSSPGGEWYEQYF.

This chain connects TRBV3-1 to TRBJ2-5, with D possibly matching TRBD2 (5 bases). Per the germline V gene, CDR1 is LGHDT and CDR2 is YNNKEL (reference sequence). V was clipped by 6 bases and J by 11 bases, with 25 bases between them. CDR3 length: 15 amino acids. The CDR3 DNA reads TGTGCCAGCAGTGCTCAGCGGCTACCTAACAATGAGCAGTACTTC. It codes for CASSAQRLPNNEQYF.

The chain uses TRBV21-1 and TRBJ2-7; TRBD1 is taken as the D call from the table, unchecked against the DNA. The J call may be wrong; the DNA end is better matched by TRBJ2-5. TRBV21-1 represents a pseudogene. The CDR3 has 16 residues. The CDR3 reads CASSKADDRVGETQYF. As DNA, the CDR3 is TGTGCCAGCAGCAAAGCGGATGACAGGGTAGGAGAGACCCAGTACTTC.

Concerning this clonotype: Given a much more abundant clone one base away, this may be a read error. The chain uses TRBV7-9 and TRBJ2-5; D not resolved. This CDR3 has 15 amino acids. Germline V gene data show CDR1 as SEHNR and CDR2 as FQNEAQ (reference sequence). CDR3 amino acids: CASSLKPDIQENQYF. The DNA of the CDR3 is TGTGCCAGCAGCTTAAAGCCAGATATCCAAGAGAACCAGTACTTC.

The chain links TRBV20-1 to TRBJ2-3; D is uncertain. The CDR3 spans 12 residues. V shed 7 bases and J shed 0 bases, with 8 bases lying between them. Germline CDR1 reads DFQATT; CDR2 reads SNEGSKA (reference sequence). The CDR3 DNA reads TGCAGTGGGTGGAGTAGCACAGATACGCAGTATTTT. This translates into CSGWSSTDTQYF.

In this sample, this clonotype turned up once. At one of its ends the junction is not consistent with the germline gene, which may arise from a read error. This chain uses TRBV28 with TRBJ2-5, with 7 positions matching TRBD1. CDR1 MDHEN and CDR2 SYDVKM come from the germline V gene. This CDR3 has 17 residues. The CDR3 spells CASSSGGQVRGQETQYF. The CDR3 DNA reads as TGTGCCAGCAGTTCCGGAGGACAGGTTAGGGGCCAAGAGACCCAGTACTTT.

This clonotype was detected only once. In nucleotides, the CDR3 is TGTGCCAGCAGCGAACCCAGGGGGAGCGACTATGGAGCAGATACGCAGTATTTT. It translates to CASSEPRGSDYGADTQYF. The chain links TRBV21-1 to TRBJ2-3; the table assigns TRBD1, which was not confirmed against the DNA. TRBV21-1 is described as a pseudogene. This CDR3 contains 18 residues.

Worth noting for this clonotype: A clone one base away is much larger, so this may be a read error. Here the CDR3 reads CASSLRTSGGYNERFF. The CDR3 coding sequence is TGCGCCAGCAGCCTAAGGACTAGCGGGGGTTACAATGAGCGGTTCTTC. This rearrangement joins TRBV5-1 to TRBJ2-1, with 13 nucleotides matching TRBD2. The CDR3 has 16 amino acids. Germline CDR1 and CDR2: SGHRS and YFSETQ.

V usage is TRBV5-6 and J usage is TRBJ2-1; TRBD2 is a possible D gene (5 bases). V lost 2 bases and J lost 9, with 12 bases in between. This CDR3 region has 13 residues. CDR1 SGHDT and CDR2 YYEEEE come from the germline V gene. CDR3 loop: CASSFIRGGEQFF. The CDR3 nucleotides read TGTGCCAGCAGCTTTATCCGGGGTGGTGAGCAGTTCTTC.

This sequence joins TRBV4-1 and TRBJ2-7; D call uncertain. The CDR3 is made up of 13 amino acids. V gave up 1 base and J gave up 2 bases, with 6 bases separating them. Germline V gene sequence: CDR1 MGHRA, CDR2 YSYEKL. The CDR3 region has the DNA TGCGCCAGCAGCCAAGTCACCACCTACGAGCAGTACTTC. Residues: CASSQVTTYEQYF.

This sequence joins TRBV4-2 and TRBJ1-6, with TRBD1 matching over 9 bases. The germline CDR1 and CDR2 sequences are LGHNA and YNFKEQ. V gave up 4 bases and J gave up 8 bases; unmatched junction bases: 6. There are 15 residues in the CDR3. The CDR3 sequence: CASSPKQGADSPLHF. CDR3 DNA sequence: TGTGCCAGCAGCCCAAAACAGGGGGCAGATTCACCCCTCCACTTT.